The rows below give T cell receptor beta chains drawn from one sample of a study of blood T cell repertoires in COVID-19. Using immunoSEQ multiplex PCR, the repertoire was profiled, and TCRdb retains in-frame clones only, with some absent. Of tens of thousands of clones detected, approximately 88% appear once; the ten largest clones hold roughly 8.5%. Sequences were obtained from peripheral blood. All receptors derive from a man between 25 and 39 years old with acute or convalescent COVID-19. The CDR3 runs from the conserved cysteine through the conserved F or W. D genes are given only for firm matches. A clone size is listed for some rows: how often the clone was seen (once, few, many), or a class if it is expanded.

D gene: NA; V gene: TRBV5-8; clone size: NA; J gene: TRBJ2-1; CDR3 DNA: TGTGCCAGCAGCTTCGAGGACTACTACAATGAGCAGTTCTTC; CDR3 protein: CASSFEDYYNEQFF
D gene: TRBD2; V gene: TRBV5-4; clone size: NA; J gene: TRBJ2-7; CDR3 DNA: TGTGCCAGCAGCCAGATAGCGGGAGGGCCGGGAGAGCAGTACTTC; CDR3 protein: CASSQIAGGPGEQYF
D gene: TRBD1; V gene: TRBV6-5; clone size: NA; J gene: TRBJ1-1; CDR3 DNA: TGTGCCAGCAGTTTACGCGGGACAGCTGAAACTGAAGCTTTCTTT; CDR3 protein: CASSLRGTAETEAFF
D gene: TRBD2; V gene: TRBV5-1; clone size: NA; J gene: TRBJ2-3; CDR3 DNA: TGCGCCAGCAGCTTGGCCGCGGGAGAAGATACGCAGTATTTT; CDR3 protein: CASSLAAGEDTQYF
D gene: NA; V gene: TRBV11-2; clone size: NA; J gene: TRBJ1-3; CDR3 DNA: TGTGCCAGCAGCCCATCTGGAAACACCATATATTTT; CDR3 protein: CASSPSGNTIYF
D gene: NA; V gene: TRBV18; clone size: NA; J gene: TRBJ1-5; CDR3 DNA: TGTGCCAGCTCACCAGGAGAAAACGGCAATCAGCCCCAGCATTTT; CDR3 protein: CASSPGENGNQPQHF
D gene: NA; V gene: TRBV5-1; clone size: NA; J gene: TRBJ2-5; CDR3 DNA: TGCGCCAGCAGCTCCGTAGCCCTAAGGCAAGAGACCCAGTACTTC; CDR3 protein: CASSSVALRQETQYF
D gene: NA; V gene: TRBV2; clone size: NA; J gene: TRBJ1-5; CDR3 DNA: TGTGCCAGCCAAACAGGGTTTGGCAATCAGCCCCAGCATTTT; CDR3 protein: CASQTGFGNQPQHF
D gene: NA; V gene: TRBV5-5; clone size: NA; J gene: TRBJ2-2; CDR3 DNA: TGTGCCAGCAGCTTGGCGGGAAACACCGGGGAGCTGTTTTTT; CDR3 protein: CASSLAGNTGELFF
D gene: TRBD2; V gene: TRBV28; clone size: NA; J gene: TRBJ2-7; CDR3 DNA: TGTGCCAGCAGTACTCTTCAAAGCGGGGCCCACGAGCAGTACTTC; CDR3 protein: CASSTLQSGAHEQYF
D gene: TRBD2; V gene: TRBV10-3; clone size: NA; J gene: TRBJ2-1; CDR3 DNA: TGTGCCATCAGTGCTGAGGGAGGGCCTATCGATGAGCAGTTCTTC; CDR3 protein: CAISAEGGPIDEQFF
D gene: TRBD2; V gene: TRBV27; clone size: NA; J gene: TRBJ2-7; CDR3 DNA: TGTGCCAGCAGTACTAGCGGGACCTACGAGCAGTACTTC; CDR3 protein: CASSTSGTYEQYF
D gene: NA; V gene: TRBV2; clone size: NA; J gene: TRBJ2-7; CDR3 DNA: TGTGCCAGCATTCCAATGGCCGGAGTCGAGCAGTACTTC; CDR3 protein: CASIPMAGVEQYF
D gene: NA; V gene: TRBV7-6; clone size: few; J gene: TRBJ2-7; CDR3 DNA: TGTGCCAGCAGCTTAGGACCACAGGGAACCCACGAGCAGTACTTC; CDR3 protein: CASSLGPQGTHEQYF
D gene: TRBD1; V gene: TRBV7-9; clone size: NA; J gene: TRBJ1-4; CDR3 DNA: TGTGCCAGCAGCCAGGGGGCTAATGAAAAACTGTTTTTT; CDR3 protein: CASSQGANEKLFF
D gene: NA; V gene: TRBV24-1; clone size: NA; J gene: TRBJ1-3; CDR3 DNA: TGTGCCACCAGTGATCCAGGGGAAACTGGAAACACCATATATTTT; CDR3 protein: CATSDPGETGNTIYF
D gene: NA; V gene: TRBV6-2/TRBV6-3; clone size: NA; J gene: TRBJ2-7; CDR3 DNA: TGTGCCAGCAGCCCCGGGACTCCCTACGAGCAGTACTTC; CDR3 protein: CASSPGTPYEQYF